This note documents a single TCR beta chain sequence. Antigen: not known. The data were obtained in a study of T cell responses to AZD1222 COVID-19 vaccine. Study results and caveats: An increase in Spike-specific TCR breadth and depth was observed after two AZD1222 doses. Clonal diversity was possibly underestimated, and white British individuals and females predominated among donors.

The CDR3 length is 15 residues. The germline gives CDR1 MNHNY, CDR2 SVGAGI (reference sequence). V dropped 0 bases and J dropped 4 bases, with 12 bases sitting between them. The assay was immunoSEQ multiplex PCR, and TCRdb's table has in-frame clones only and misses some. The repertoire holds 150,000 to 200,000 clones, around 93% seen once, with 9.2% in the top ten. Here the sequenced sample was peripheral blood, taken on day 0 of AZD1222 vaccination. V usage is TRBV6-6 and J usage is TRBJ1-1, with a tentative D call TRBD1 (5 bases). The receptor comes from an adult in good health. CDR3 bases: TGTGCCAGCAGTTACTCGAGGGGCGGGGTCACTGAAGCTTTCTTT. Protein: CASSYSRGGVTEAFF.